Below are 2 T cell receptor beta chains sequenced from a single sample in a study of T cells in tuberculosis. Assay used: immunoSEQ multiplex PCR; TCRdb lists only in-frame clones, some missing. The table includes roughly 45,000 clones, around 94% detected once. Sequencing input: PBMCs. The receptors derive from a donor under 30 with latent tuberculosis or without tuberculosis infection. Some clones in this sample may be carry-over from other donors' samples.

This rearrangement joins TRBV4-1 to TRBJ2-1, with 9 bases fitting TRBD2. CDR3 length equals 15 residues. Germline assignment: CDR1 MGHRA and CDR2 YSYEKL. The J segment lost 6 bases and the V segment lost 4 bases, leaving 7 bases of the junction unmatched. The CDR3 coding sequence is TGCGCCAGCAGCCTCAGCGGGAGGAACCTCAATGAGCAGTTCTTC. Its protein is CASSLSGRNLNEQFF.

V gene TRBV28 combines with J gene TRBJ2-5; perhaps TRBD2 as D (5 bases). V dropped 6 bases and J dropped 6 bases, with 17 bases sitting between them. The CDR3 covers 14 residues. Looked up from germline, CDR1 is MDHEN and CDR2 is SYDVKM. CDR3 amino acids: CASSSVMGRKTQYF. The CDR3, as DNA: TGTGCCAGCAGCTCAGTGATGGGGAGAAAGACCCAGTACTTC.